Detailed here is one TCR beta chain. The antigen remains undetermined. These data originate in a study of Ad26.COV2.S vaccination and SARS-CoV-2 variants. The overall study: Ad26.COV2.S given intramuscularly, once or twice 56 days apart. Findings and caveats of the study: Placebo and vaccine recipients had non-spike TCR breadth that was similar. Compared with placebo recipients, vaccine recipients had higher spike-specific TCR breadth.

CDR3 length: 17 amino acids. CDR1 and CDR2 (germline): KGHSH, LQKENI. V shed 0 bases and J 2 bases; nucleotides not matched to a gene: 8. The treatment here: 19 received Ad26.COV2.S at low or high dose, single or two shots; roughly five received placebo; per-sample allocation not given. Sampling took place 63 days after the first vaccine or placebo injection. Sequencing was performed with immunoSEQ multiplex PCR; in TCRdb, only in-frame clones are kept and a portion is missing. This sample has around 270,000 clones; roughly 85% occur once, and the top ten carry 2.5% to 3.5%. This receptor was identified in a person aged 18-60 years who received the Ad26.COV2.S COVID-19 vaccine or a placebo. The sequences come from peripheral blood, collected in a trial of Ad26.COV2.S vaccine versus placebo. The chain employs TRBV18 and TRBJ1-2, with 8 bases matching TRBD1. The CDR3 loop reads CASSPPVPSGGNYGYTF. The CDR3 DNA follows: TGTGCCAGCTCACCACCGGTCCCCTCAGGGGGCAACTATGGCTACACCTTC.